The 15 T cell receptor beta chains presented below share a single source sample, sequenced in a study of glioma-infiltrating T cells after dendritic cell vaccination (dated by TCRdb to the mid-2010s). Library method: the immunoSEQ multiplex PCR assay. The source is immuneACCESS, and TCRdb retained only in-frame sequences with V and J called. Part of the clones is not carried over; for the studies checked, unresolved V genes explain less than half of this, and the remainder is unexplained. A total of about 91,000 clones appear in this sample, approximately 75% of them only once. Together, the top ten hold over 2% of the sample. The time point tag for this specimen amounts to: after dendritic cell vaccination, including at tumor progression/relapse. This material consisted of blood, taken after dendritic cell vaccination. The origin of the receptors is a human donor with glioblastoma.

The sample holds one count of this clone. V gene TRBV2 combines with J gene TRBJ2-5; 7 bases map to TRBD1. Germline V gene data show CDR1 as SNHLY and CDR2 as FYNNEI. V dropped 7 bases and J dropped 2; count of bases not matched to a gene: 7. The CDR3 runs 14 residues. The CDR3 sequence is CASTHRGRQETQYF. In DNA, the CDR3 is TGTGCCAGCACTCACAGGGGCCGGCAAGAGACCCAGTACTTC.

This clone was observed a few times. The chain combines TRBV6-6 with TRBJ1-5; D call uncertain. The V end was cut by 6 bases, the J end by 5 bases, with 14 bases between. In germline, CDR1 is MNHNY, CDR2 SVGAGI (reference sequence). The CDR3 spans 14 residues. The CDR3 region is CASSQIPGDQPQHF. The CDR3 nucleotides read TGTGCCAGCAGCCAGATTCCAGGCGATCAGCCCCAGCATTTT.

The chain joins TRBV10-3 to TRBJ2-5; 7 bases fit TRBD2. The CDR3 runs 13 residues. CDR1 and CDR2 from the germline V gene are ENHRY and SYGVKD. V lost 0 bases and J lost 10; bases outside the gene matches: 5. The CDR3 reads CAISESEREGQYF. The CDR3 DNA follows: TGTGCCATCAGTGAGTCGGAGAGGGAGGGCCAGTACTTC.

This chain links TRBV14 with TRBJ2-7; D perhaps matches TRBD2 (6 bases). The CDR3 spans 16 residues. Looked up from germline, CDR1 is SGHDN and CDR2 is FVKESK. Trimming left V 0 bases short and J 3 bases short, with 15 bases between. CDR3 sequence (DNA): TGTGCCAGCAGCCAAGATGGTGGGACTGGGAACTACGAGCAGTACGTC. This translates into CASSQDGGTGNYEQYV.

CDR3 in amino acids: CASSLVSGTGLGYTF. CDR3 DNA: TGCGCCAGCAGCTTGGTGTCTGGGACAGGGCTTGGCTACACCTTC. The V call is TRBV5-1, the J call TRBJ1-2, with 9 nucleotides matching TRBD1. V lost 0 bases to trimming and J lost 7 bases; unmatched junction nucleotides: 7. The CDR3 contains 15 residues. Germline V CDR1 and CDR2: SGHRS, YFSETQ.

The chain employs TRBV5-1 and TRBJ2-2; D perhaps matches TRBD2 (5 bases). The CDR3 consists of 15 residues. V lost 5 bases and J 4 bases, leaving 15 bases between the germline ends. Germline V gene data show CDR1 as SGHRS and CDR2 as YFSETQ. The CDR3 protein is CASSFWTPATGELFF. The CDR3 nucleotides read TGCGCCAGCAGTTTTTGGACTCCCGCCACCGGGGAGCTGTTTTTT.

V is TRBV5-1 and J is TRBJ1-1; the D gene is possibly TRBD1 (6 bases). This CDR3 has 16 residues. Trimming removed 4 bases from V and 0 bases from J, with 16 bases in between. The V gene's germline CDR1 is SGHRS and CDR2 YFSETQ. CDR3 DNA sequence: TGCGCCAGCAGCCTAACACAGGGTCCCATGAACACTGAAGCTTTCTTT. This codes for CASSLTQGPMNTEAFF.

This chain uses TRBV19 with TRBJ2-2; maybe TRBD1 (5 bases). Germline CDR1 LNHDA, CDR2 SQIVND (reference sequence). The CDR3 contains 15 residues. V gave up 2 bases and J gave up 5 bases, with 12 bases separating them. The CDR3 is CASSISRVLTGELFF. The CDR3, as DNA: TGTGCCAGTAGTATAAGCAGGGTATTAACCGGGGAGCTGTTTTTT.

Only one count was recorded for this clone. This chain links TRBV2 with TRBJ1-1, with D perhaps matching TRBD1 (6 bases). V was cut by 5 bases and J by 6 bases, with 19 bases left in between. There are 15 residues in the CDR3. Per germline, CDR1 SNHLY and CDR2 FYNNEI. This chain's CDR3 is CASSKTGGGGPEAFF. The CDR3 DNA reads TGTGCCAGCAGTAAAACAGGCGGGGGGGGCCCTGAAGCTTTCTTT.

The J gene is TRBJ2-7, the V gene TRBV2; D possibly corresponds to TRBD2 (5 bases). The CDR3 runs to 12 residues. The V end was cut by 6 bases, the J end by 3 bases, with 9 bases between. In germline, CDR1 is SNHLY, CDR2 FYNNEI. The CDR3 coding sequence is TGTGCCAGCAGCACCACTAGCTACGAGCAGTACTTC. The encoded protein is CASSTTSYEQYF.

This CDR3 reads CASRERQGVSTDTQYF. For the CDR3, the DNA is TGTGCCAGCAGGGAACGACAGGGGGTTAGCACAGATACGCAGTATTTT. The chain is built from TRBV6-1 and TRBJ2-3; 9 nucleotides match TRBD1. Losses at the gene ends were 6 bases for V and 0 bases for J; bases not matched to a gene: 7. The CDR3 covers 16 residues. CDR1 and CDR2 (germline): MNHNS, SASEGT.

The V and J genes are TRBV19 and TRBJ2-4; D might be TRBD2 (6 bases). Germline loops: CDR1 LNHDA, CDR2 SQIVND (reference sequence). Deletions cut 0 bases from V and 1 base from J, with 16 bases between. The CDR3 runs to 18 residues. CDR3 protein: CASSIDWRATRAKNIQYF. DNA of the CDR3: TGTGCCAGTAGTATAGATTGGAGGGCCACAAGGGCCAAAAACATTCAGTACTTC.

This clone is a singleton in its sample. V gene TRBV5-1 combines with J gene TRBJ2-5, with D maybe TRBD2 (6 bases). Germline CDR1 is SGHRS and CDR2 is YFSETQ. The length of the CDR3 is 13 residues. V was pared by 1 base and J by 5 bases, with 9 bases between. In nucleotides, the CDR3 is TGCGCCAGCAGCTTGTCGGGGGTCGAGACCCAGTACTTC. This codes for CASSLSGVETQYF.

The chain employs TRBV5-5 and TRBJ2-7; D gene uncertain. Trimming took off 2 bases at V and 13 bases at J, with 16 bases between the two ends. This CDR3 has 12 residues. CDR1 is SGHKS, CDR2 YYEKEE, per germline (reference sequence). CDR3 amino acids: CASSFDFTSDYF. The CDR3 DNA follows: TGTGCCAGCAGCTTTGATTTCACCAGCGACTACTTC.

Only a few counts were recorded for this clone. The V gene is TRBV4-1, the J gene TRBJ1-4; weak D call: TRBD1 (5 bases). The V end was cut by 9 bases, the J end by 0 bases, with 11 bases between. Germline CDR1 reads MGHRA; CDR2 reads YSYEKL. CDR3 length: 14 residues. CDR3 in DNA: TGCGCCAGTCGGCAAGGGGCAACTAATGAAAAACTGTTTTTT. Translated, it gives CASRQGATNEKLFF.